These 27 T cell receptor beta chains share one sample of origin, sequenced in a study of CD8 T cells in seronegative destructive rheumatoid arthritis. Libraries were prepared by immunoSEQ multiplex PCR; TCRdb keeps only in-frame clonotypes and omits some of them. The sample records over 10,000 clones, over 80% being singletons. The sample comprised CD8+ T cells from blood. All receptors derive from a woman between 30 and 50 years old with seronegative destructive rheumatoid arthritis.

The chain employs TRBV28 and TRBJ1-1; TRBD1 aligns across 7 bases. Germline assignment: CDR1 MDHEN and CDR2 SYDVKM. The CDR3 covers 12 residues. J gave up 9 bases and V 3 bases, and 4 bases lay outside the gene matches. CDR3 coding DNA: TGTGCCAGCAGTTTGACAGGGTATAAAGCTTTCTTT. Residues: CASSLTGYKAFF. The variable domain in full, with the rest retrieved from reference TRBV28 and TRBJ1-1, is DVKVTQSSRYLVKRTGEKVFLECVQDMDHENMFWYRQDPGLGLRLIYFSYDVKMKEKGDIPEGYSVSREKKERFSLILESASTNQTSMYLCASSLTGYKAFFGQGTRLTVV.

CDR3 DNA sequence: TGTGCGGTCCTCGACAGGGGAGGGCTTAACTATGGCTACACCTTC. Translating gives CAVLDRGGLNYGYTF. This chain joins TRBV7-6 and TRBJ1-2, with TRBD1 matching 8 bases. The CDR3 totals 15 residues. CDR1 SGHVS and CDR2 FNYEAQ come from the germline V gene.

This clone has only a few counts. The rearrangement joins TRBV27 to TRBJ2-7; TRBD1 aligns across 8 bases. This CDR3 is built from 13 residues. With V trimmed by 5 bases and J by 6 bases, 6 bases remained unmatched. From germline, CDR1 is MNHEY and CDR2 SMNVEV (reference sequence). CDR3 in DNA: TGTGCCAGCAGTGACAGGGGTCTGGGCGAGCAGTACTTC. It is translated as CASSDRGLGEQYF.

The genes are TRBV9 and TRBJ1-4, with 7 positions matching TRBD1. Per germline, CDR1 SGDLS and CDR2 YYNGEE. V lost 0 bases, J lost 8 bases, and 7 bases stayed unmatched. This CDR3 comprises 15 residues. CDR3 in amino acids: CASSVDGTAGEKLFF. CDR3 nucleotides: TGTGCCAGCAGCGTAGATGGGACAGCGGGCGAAAAACTGTTTTTT.

The chain joins TRBV4-1 to TRBJ1-2, with TRBD1 identical over 10 bases. From germline, CDR1 is MGHRA and CDR2 YSYEKL. With 7 bases clipped from V and 5 bases from J, the junction kept 7 bases outside the gene matches. The length of the CDR3 is 14 residues. The CDR3 region is CASTWDRGTYGYTF. The DNA of the CDR3 is TGCGCCAGCACCTGGGACAGGGGAACGTATGGCTACACCTTC.

The J gene is TRBJ1-1, the V gene TRBV6-5, with a tentative D call TRBD1 (5 bases). CDR3 length: 13 residues. Germline V gene data show CDR1 as MNHEY and CDR2 as SVGAGI. Deletions cut 5 bases from V and 1 base from J, with 8 bases between. CDR3 nucleotides: TGTGCCAGCAGTCCCACAGGGAACACTGAAGCTTTCTTT. Its protein product is CASSPTGNTEAFF.

The chain carries TRBV5-1 and TRBJ2-1; D ambiguous. Between the trimmed V and J ends, which lost 4 bases and 0 bases, there was a span of 14 bases. There are 16 residues in the CDR3. Germline V CDR1 and CDR2: SGHRS, YFSETQ. The DNA of the CDR3 is TGCGCCAGCAGCCCCCTTGCAGTAAGCTCCTACAATGAGCAGTTCTTC. Protein product: CASSPLAVSSYNEQFF.

The chain recombines TRBV19 with TRBJ1-5, with D unclear. There are 16 residues in the CDR3. V was shortened by 6 bases and J by 8 bases, with 23 bases between the two germline ends. Germline assignment: CDR1 LNHDA and CDR2 SQIVND (reference sequence). The CDR3 loop is CASSQRDLNDMKPQHF. The DNA of the CDR3 is TGTGCCAGTAGCCAGCGGGATTTGAACGATATGAAGCCCCAGCATTTT. Full variable domain (remainder filled in from reference TRBV19 and TRBJ1-5): DGGITQSPKYLFRKEGQNVTLSCEQNLNHDAMYWYRQDPGQGLRLIYYSQIVNDFQKGDIAEGYSVSREKKESFPLTVTSAQKNPTAFYLCASSQRDLNDMKPQHFGDGTRLSIL.

This chain uses TRBV2 with TRBJ2-2; no definite D call. Trimming took off 3 bases at V and 7 bases at J, with 6 bases between the two ends. CDR1 and CDR2 from the germline V gene are SNHLY and FYNNEI. This CDR3 comprises 12 residues. The DNA for the CDR3 is TGTGCCAGCAGTGAGGAGTACGGGGAGCTGTTTTTT. Protein product: CASSEEYGELFF. Using reference TRBV2 and TRBJ2-2 for the parts outside the CDR3, the full variable domain is EPEVTQTPSHQVTQMGQEVILRCVPISNHLYFYWYRQILGQKVEFLVSFYNNEISEKSEIFDDQFSVERPDGSNFTLKIRSTKLEDSAMYFCASSEEYGELFFGEGSRLTVL.

The chain is built from TRBV6-1 and TRBJ2-1; D is undetermined. The germline V gene has CDR1 MNHNS and CDR2 SASEGT. This CDR3 contains 10 residues. Trimming left V 5 bases short and J 13 bases short, with 9 bases between. CDR3 sequence reads: CASSSYFQFF. The DNA for the CDR3 is TGTGCCAGCAGTTCTTATTTCCAGTTCTTC.

The genes are TRBV18 and TRBJ2-3; possible D gene TRBD1, 5 bases. The CDR3 is made up of 17 amino acids. Looked up from germline, CDR1 is KGHSH and CDR2 is LQKENI. Trimming pared 0 bases from V and 5 bases from J, leaving 18 bases between. The CDR3 reads CASSPPPDIGPRDTQYF. The CDR3 nucleotides are TGTGCCAGCTCACCACCTCCGGACATTGGCCCAAGAGATACGCAGTATTTT.

This clone occurred once. V and J are TRBV10-3 and TRBJ1-5, with D unresolved. The CDR3 sequence is 13 residues long. Trimming stripped 2 bases from V and 3 bases from J, with 5 bases between. Germline loops: CDR1 ENHRY, CDR2 SYGVKD. CDR3 DNA: TGTGCCATCAGTGAGCAGATCAATCAGCCCCAGCATTTT. Amino acid sequence: CAISEQINQPQHF.

This clone was seen only once. The CDR3 DNA follows: TGTGCCAGCACCAAGCCGAGGGAGACAGGGGGAACCTACGAGCAGTACTTC. Protein sequence: CASTKPRETGGTYEQYF. V gene TRBV27 combines with J gene TRBJ2-7; 9 nucleotides match TRBD1. Trimming took 7 bases from V and 2 from J; bases not matched to a gene: 15. Germline CDR1 reads MNHEY; CDR2 reads SMNVEV (reference sequence). This CDR3 contains 17 residues.

V usage is TRBV4-1 and J usage is TRBJ2-7, with 10 bases that match TRBD1. Germline trimming cut 3 bases from V and 3 bases from J; bases unmatched to any gene: 5. CDR3 length: 15 amino acids. Germline V gene data show CDR1 as MGHRA and CDR2 as YSYEKL. The CDR3 region has the DNA TGCGCCAGCAGCCAGGACAGGGGGTTAATCTACGAGCAGTACTTC. Amino acids: CASSQDRGLIYEQYF.

The V and J genes are TRBV6-1 and TRBJ2-3; possible D gene TRBD2, 7 bases. V lost 8 bases and J 3 bases, leaving 15 bases between the germline ends. The CDR3 is 14 amino acids. The germline V gene encodes CDR1 MNHNS and CDR2 SASEGT. The CDR3 DNA sequence: TGTGCCAGCGGAGGGGGAGGGGGGACAGATACGCAGTATTTT. Translating gives CASGGGGGTDTQYF.

This chain joins TRBV30 and TRBJ1-6; D gene uncertain. The germline V gene encodes CDR1 GTSNPN and CDR2 SVGIG (reference sequence). The CDR3 totals 13 residues. V dropped 7 bases and J dropped 9 bases, with 16 bases sitting between them. The CDR3 spells CAYTGGFLSPLHF. Here the CDR3 DNA reads TGTGCCTATACGGGCGGGTTCCTTTCACCCCTCCACTTT. Looking up the rest from reference TRBV30 and TRBJ1-6 gives the full variable domain: SQTIHQWPATLVQPVGSPLSLECTVEGTSNPNLYWYRQAAGRGLQLLFYSVGIGQISSEVPQNLSASRPQDRQFILSSKKLLLSDSGFYLCAYTGGFLSPLHFGNGTRLTVT.

This clone was detected only once. The V and J genes are TRBV7-6 and TRBJ2-1; possibly TRBD2 for D (6 bases). Trimming shortened V by 8 bases and J by 8 bases, and 13 bases separated the two germline ends. The CDR3 has 12 amino acids. Germline-derived CDR1 and CDR2 are SGHVS and FNYEAQ. The CDR3 loop reads CASGGTWDEQFF. The CDR3 DNA sequence: TGTGCCAGCGGGGGGACGTGGGATGAGCAGTTCTTC.

This clone has only a few counts. The genes are TRBV2 and TRBJ1-2, with D uncertain. CDR1 is SNHLY and CDR2 is FYNNEI in the germline V gene. V was cut by 0 bases and J by 4 bases, with 12 bases left in between. This CDR3 comprises 15 residues. The CDR3 DNA is TGTGCCAGCAGTGAAGCGTTGGGCCAGTCCTATGGCTACACCTTC. Translating gives CASSEALGQSYGYTF.

Concerning this clone: Sequence at one end of the junction differs from germline and may be a read error. Other DNA sequences within the sample encode an identical CDR3. The chain combines TRBV20-1 with TRBJ1-5; no definite D call. The CDR3 length is 11 residues. CDR1 DFQATT and CDR2 SNEGSKA come from the germline V gene (reference sequence). Written as DNA, the CDR3 is TGTAGTGCCCCGGAGAATCAGCCCCAGCATTTT. It specifies CSAPENQPQHF.

This chain links TRBV2 with TRBJ1-4; a weak D match, TRBD1 (5 bases). In germline, CDR1 is SNHLY, CDR2 FYNNEI. Trimming left V 0 bases short and J 3 bases short, with 11 bases between. CDR3 length: 16 residues. The CDR3 sequence is CASSEALPGANEKLFF. CDR3 coding DNA: TGTGCCAGCAGTGAAGCGCTTCCGGGGGCTAATGAAAAACTGTTTTTT. Full variable domain (missing parts from reference TRBV2 and TRBJ1-4): EPEVTQTPSHQVTQMGQEVILRCVPISNHLYFYWYRQILGQKVEFLVSFYNNEISEKSEIFDDQFSVERPDGSNFTLKIRSTKLEDSAMYFCASSEALPGANEKLFFGSGTQLSVL.

DNA for the CDR3: TGTGCCAGCAGTTTGAGCCACGGAAACACCATATATTTT. Amino acids: CASSLSHGNTIYF. The rearrangement joins TRBV28 to TRBJ1-3, with D uncertain. CDR1 and CDR2 (germline): MDHEN, SYDVKM. This CDR3 spans 13 amino acids. V was trimmed by 3 bases and J by 4 bases, leaving 7 bases between them. Full variable domain (outside the CDR3, taken from reference TRBV28 and TRBJ1-3): DVKVTQSSRYLVKRTGEKVFLECVQDMDHENMFWYRQDPGLGLRLIYFSYDVKMKEKGDIPEGYSVSREKKERFSLILESASTNQTSMYLCASSLSHGNTIYFGEGSWLTVV.

The chain employs TRBV2 and TRBJ2-2; 7 bases fit TRBD1. This CDR3 has 13 residues. Per the germline V gene, CDR1 is SNHLY and CDR2 is FYNNEI. The junction had 10 bases not matched to a gene; V was cut back by 11 bases and J by 7 bases. For the CDR3, the DNA is TGTGCCCTGGGGCGACAGGGAGACGGGGAGCTGTTTTTT. Residues: CALGRQGDGELFF. Full variable domain (outside the CDR3, taken from reference TRBV2 and TRBJ2-2): EPEVTQTPSHQVTQMGQEVILRCVPISNHLYFYWYRQILGQKVEFLVSFYNNEISEKSEIFDDQFSVERPDGSNFTLKIRSTKLEDSAMYFCALGRQGDGELFFGEGSRLTVL.

This chain uses TRBV5-4 with TRBJ2-1; 14 bases match TRBD2. Trimming took 4 bases from V and 7 from J; bases not matched to a gene: 10. CDR1 is SGHNT and CDR2 is YYREEE in the germline V gene (reference sequence). CDR3 size: 17 residues. CDR3 in DNA: TGTGCCAGCAGCCCGGGACTAGCGGGGGAGGCTAGGAATGAGCAGTTCTTC. This translates into CASSPGLAGEARNEQFF.

The chain links TRBV5-1 to TRBJ1-1, with a weak D call TRBD1 (6 bases). The germline V gene encodes CDR1 SGHRS and CDR2 YFSETQ. V shed 5 bases and J shed 4 bases, with 12 bases lying between them. The CDR3 consists of 13 residues. The CDR3 spells CASRPGAGTEAFF. The DNA of the CDR3 is TGCGCCAGCAGGCCAGGGGCAGGCACTGAAGCTTTCTTT.

This chain uses TRBV7-3 with TRBJ2-6; 10 bases map to TRBD1. The V and J ends lost 6 bases and 2 bases, in that order; junction bases with no gene match: 16. Per the germline V gene, CDR1 is SGHTA and CDR2 is FQGTGA. The CDR3 is made up of 20 amino acids. This CDR3 is CASSRTGGPPMSPGANVLTF. In DNA, the CDR3 is TGTGCCAGCAGTCGGACAGGGGGACCTCCTATGTCCCCTGGGGCCAACGTCCTGACTTTC.

V gene TRBV15 combines with J gene TRBJ2-5, with TRBD2 matching over 8 bases. The CDR3 loop spans 16 amino acids. V gave up 1 base and J gave up 2 bases; unmatched junction bases: 6. Per the germline V gene, CDR1 is LNHNV and CDR2 is YYDKDF (reference sequence). This CDR3 reads CATSRVGVAGQETQYF. In DNA form, the CDR3 reads TGTGCCACCAGCAGAGTCGGGGTAGCGGGACAAGAGACCCAGTACTTC.

The table lists this clone with a few counts. The chain combines TRBV28 with TRBJ1-6; weak D call: TRBD1 (5 bases). V was cut by 7 bases and J by 6 bases, with 13 bases left in between. Germline assignment: CDR1 MDHEN and CDR2 SYDVKM. This CDR3 region has 14 residues. The chain's CDR3 is CASTLRGINSPLHF. The CDR3, as DNA: TGTGCCAGCACTCTCCGGGGGATTAATTCACCCCTCCACTTT.